A selection of T cell receptor beta chains follows, all from one sample in a study of cytomegalovirus exposure and HLA in healthy donors. Clones were read by immunoSEQ multiplex PCR, and TCRdb kept only the in-frame ones, dropping some. The sample contains some 140,000 clones, 80% to 90% of which appear only once. Sequencing was carried out using PBMCs. Receptor source: a man aged 18 to 35 in good health and CMV-seronegative. CDR3s include the opening cysteine and the closing phenylalanine or tryptophan. A D gene is named only where the DNA matches it firmly. Where a row states a size, it is once, few, many or the class of an expanded clone; other rows omit it.

DNA: TGTGCCAGCAGCCATTCAGACAGGGTTATACATGGCTACACCTTC
CDR3: CASSHSDRVIHGYTF
length: 15
J: TRBJ1-2
V: TRBV5-6
D: TRBD1
size: .

DNA: TGTGCCAGCAGCGTAGGGGACAGCAACACCGGGGAGCTGTTTTTT
CDR3: CASSVGDSNTGELFF
length: 15
J: TRBJ2-2
V: TRBV9
D: TRBD1
size: .

DNA: TGTGCCAGCAGCCCAACTAGCGGGGGGATTCAAGAGACCCAGTACTTC
CDR3: CASSPTSGGIQETQYF
length: 16
J: TRBJ2-5
V: TRBV7-8
D: TRBD2
size: .

DNA: TGCGCCAGCAGGCGGACAGGGGTCTACGAGCAGTACTTC
CDR3: CASRRTGVYEQYF
length: 13
J: TRBJ2-7
V: TRBV5-1
D: TRBD1
size: .

DNA: TGTGCCCGGGGGGGGACTAGCATAACAGATACGCAGTATTTT
CDR3: CARGGTSITDTQYF
length: 14
J: TRBJ2-3
V: TRBV30
D: TRBD2
size: .

DNA: TGTGCCAGCAGTGGGACAGGGCTCCTGGATGGCTACACCTTC
CDR3: CASSGTGLLDGYTF
length: 14
J: TRBJ1-2
V: TRBV21-1
D: .
size: few

DNA: TGTGCCAGCAGTGTGGTTCTTGTGGGAGAATTCTCCTACAATGAGCAGTTCTTC
CDR3: CASSVVLVGEFSYNEQFF
length: 18
J: TRBJ2-1
V: TRBV6-1
D: .
size: .

DNA: TGTGCCAGCAGCGCTAAGGGGGAAAAACTGTTTTTT
CDR3: CASSAKGEKLFF
length: 12
J: TRBJ1-4
V: TRBV7-9
D: .
size: .

DNA: TGTGCCAGCAGCTTGGCCGGAGGGCTCCCACTCTCTGGGGCCAACGTCCTGACTTTC
CDR3: CASSLAGGLPLSGANVLTF
length: 19
J: TRBJ2-6
V: TRBV5-8
D: .
size: .

DNA: TGTGCCAGCAGCGTAGCCCGAGATACGCAGTATTTT
CDR3: CASSVARDTQYF
length: 12
J: TRBJ2-3
V: TRBV9
D: .
size: .

DNA: TGCGCCAGCATGACTTTCCGGGACAGGGCTCAGCGGGCGTCGTTCTTC
CDR3: CASMTFRDRAQRASFF
length: 16
J: TRBJ2-1
V: TRBV10-1
D: TRBD1
size: .

DNA: TGTGCCAGCAGTCCGACGCAGGACAGGGGCCTCTACGAGCAGTACTTC
CDR3: CASSPTQDRGLYEQYF
length: 16
J: TRBJ2-7
V: TRBV27
D: TRBD1
size: .

DNA: TGTGCCAGCAGCTTGCGACAAGAAGAGACCCAGTACTTC
CDR3: CASSLRQEETQYF
length: 13
J: TRBJ2-5
V: TRBV7-2
D: .
size: .

DNA: TGTGCCATTATACAGGGAAGAAGGGAGACCCAGTACTTC
CDR3: CAIIQGRRETQYF
length: 13
J: TRBJ2-5
V: TRBV6-1
D: .
size: .

DNA: TGTGCCAGCGCAGACTCAGGACTAGCGAGGAATGAGCAGTTCTTC
CDR3: CASADSGLARNEQFF
length: 15
J: TRBJ2-1
V: TRBV25-1
D: TRBD2
size: .

DNA: TGTGCCAGTAGTATCAGGGGCGATCAGCCCCAGCATTTT
CDR3: CASSIRGDQPQHF
length: 13
J: TRBJ1-5
V: TRBV19
D: .
size: .

DNA: TGTGCCAGCAGATTAACCCACGGAGCGGGATTGGATCAGTATTTT
CDR3: CASRLTHGAGLDQYF
length: 15
J: TRBJ2-3
V: TRBV7-2
D: TRBD2
size: .

DNA: TGTGCCAGCAGTTTCCGGGACAGGGGGCTCACCGGGGAGCTGTTTTTT
CDR3: CASSFRDRGLTGELFF
length: 16
J: TRBJ2-2
V: TRBV27
D: TRBD1
size: .

DNA: TGTGCCAGCAGTTTGGGACAGGGGGAGACTTACGAGCAGTACTTC
CDR3: CASSLGQGETYEQYF
length: 15
J: TRBJ2-7
V: TRBV27
D: TRBD1
size: .

DNA: TGCGCCAGCAGCCGGACAGGGGGTGCTCCGGATACGCAGTATTTT
CDR3: CASSRTGGAPDTQYF
length: 15
J: TRBJ2-3
V: TRBV4-1
D: TRBD1
size: once

DNA: TGTGCCAGCAGCGGAGTGACCTTGTCCACTGAAGCTTTCTTT
CDR3: CASSGVTLSTEAFF
length: 14
J: TRBJ1-1
V: TRBV28
D: .
size: .

DNA: TGTGCCAGCAGCCCCCTGGGGCCGGAGAATCTGAACACTGAAGCTTTCTTT
CDR3: CASSPLGPENLNTEAFF
length: 17
J: TRBJ1-1
V: TRBV27
D: .
size: .

DNA: TGTGCCAGCAGGGACAGGGTGGGGACCTACGAGCAGTACTTC
CDR3: CASRDRVGTYEQYF
length: 14
J: TRBJ2-7
V: TRBV2
D: TRBD1
size: .

DNA: TGTGCCAGCAGCCAATCCCCGGGACTAGCTCTTGATACGCAGTATTTT
CDR3: CASSQSPGLALDTQYF
length: 16
J: TRBJ2-3
V: TRBV14
D: TRBD2
size: .

DNA: TGTGCCAGCAAGCAAGGGATTGCGACAGGTATCGTTGAGGTACCACCGGGTTGGCCCCAGCATTTT
CDR3: CASKQGIATGIVEVPPGWPQHF
length: 22
J: TRBJ1-5
V: TRBV28
D: .
size: .

DNA: TGTGCCAGCAGTTACTCGACGGAGAGCCAATATGGCTACACCTTC
CDR3: CASSYSTESQYGYTF
length: 15
J: TRBJ1-2
V: TRBV6-5
D: .
size: .

DNA: TGTGCCAGCAGCTTACGGGGGGGTACATACAATGAGCAGTTCTTC
CDR3: CASSLRGGTYNEQFF
length: 15
J: TRBJ2-1
V: TRBV5-8
D: TRBD2
size: .

DNA: TGCGCCAGCAGATCCGGGACAGGGTACGAAAAACTGTTTTTT
CDR3: CASRSGTGYEKLFF
length: 14
J: TRBJ1-4
V: TRBV5-1
D: TRBD1
size: .

DNA: TGTGCCAGCATGGGGGCCGACAGAGGTGGTACTGAAGCTTTCTTT
CDR3: CASMGADRGGTEAFF
length: 15
J: TRBJ1-1
V: TRBV28
D: .
size: .